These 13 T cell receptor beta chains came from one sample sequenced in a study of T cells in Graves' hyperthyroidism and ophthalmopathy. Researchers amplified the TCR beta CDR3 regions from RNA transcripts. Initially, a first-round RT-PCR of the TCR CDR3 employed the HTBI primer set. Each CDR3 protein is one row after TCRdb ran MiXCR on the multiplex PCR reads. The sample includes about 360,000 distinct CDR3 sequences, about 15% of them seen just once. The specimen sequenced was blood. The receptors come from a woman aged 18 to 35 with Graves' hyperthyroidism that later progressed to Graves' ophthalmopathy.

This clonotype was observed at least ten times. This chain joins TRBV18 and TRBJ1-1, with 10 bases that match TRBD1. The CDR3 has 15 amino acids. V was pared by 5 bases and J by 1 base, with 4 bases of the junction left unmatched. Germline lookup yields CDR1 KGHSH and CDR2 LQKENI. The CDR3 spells CASSTGTGANTEAFF. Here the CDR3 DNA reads TGTGCCAGCTCAACGGGGACAGGGGCGAACACTGAAGCTTTCTTT.

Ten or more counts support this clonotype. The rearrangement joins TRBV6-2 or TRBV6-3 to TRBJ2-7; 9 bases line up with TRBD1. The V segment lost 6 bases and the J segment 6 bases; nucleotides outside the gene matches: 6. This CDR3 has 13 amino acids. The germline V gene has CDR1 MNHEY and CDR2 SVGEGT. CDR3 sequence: CASRSGTGSEQYF. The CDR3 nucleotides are TGTGCCAGCAGGTCCGGGACAGGGTCCGAGCAGTACTTC.

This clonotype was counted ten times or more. The CDR3 loop reads CASSPLPWQGTGNTEAFF. CDR3 DNA sequence: TGTGCCAGCAGTCCCCTTCCATGGCAGGGGACAGGGAACACTGAAGCTTTCTTT. The chain combines TRBV6-1 with TRBJ1-1; TRBD1 matches 8 bases. From germline, CDR1 is MNHNS and CDR2 SASEGT. The CDR3 has 18 residues. Trimming at V came to 5 bases and at J to 1 base, leaving 15 bases not matched to a gene.

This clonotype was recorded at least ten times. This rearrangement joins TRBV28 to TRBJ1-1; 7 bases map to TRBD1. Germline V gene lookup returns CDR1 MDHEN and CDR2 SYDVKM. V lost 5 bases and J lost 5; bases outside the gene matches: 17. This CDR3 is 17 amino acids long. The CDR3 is CASSPDPEGAVRTEAFF. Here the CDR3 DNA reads TGTGCCAGCAGTCCCGACCCGGAGGGGGCAGTGAGGACTGAAGCTTTCTTT.

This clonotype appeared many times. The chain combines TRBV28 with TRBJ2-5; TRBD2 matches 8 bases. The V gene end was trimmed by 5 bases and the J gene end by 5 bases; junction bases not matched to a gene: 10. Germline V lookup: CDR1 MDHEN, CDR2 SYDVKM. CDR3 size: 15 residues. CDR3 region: CASSIKREIGETQYF. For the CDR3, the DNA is TGTGCCAGCAGTATAAAGCGGGAGATAGGGGAGACCCAGTACTTC.

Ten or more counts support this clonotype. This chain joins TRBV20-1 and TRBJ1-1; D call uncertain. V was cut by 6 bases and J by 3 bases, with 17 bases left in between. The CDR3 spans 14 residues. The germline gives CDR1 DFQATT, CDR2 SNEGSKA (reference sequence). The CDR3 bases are TGCAGTGCCACCCCCCGGGGAAGAGACACTGAAGCTTTCTTT. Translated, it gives CSATPRGRDTEAFF.

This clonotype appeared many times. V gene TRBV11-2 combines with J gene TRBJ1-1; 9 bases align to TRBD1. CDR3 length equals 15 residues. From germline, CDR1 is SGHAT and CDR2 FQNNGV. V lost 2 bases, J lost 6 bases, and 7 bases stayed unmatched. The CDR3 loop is CASSLNRGPFPEAFF. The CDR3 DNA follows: TGTGCCAGCAGCTTAAACAGGGGGCCATTCCCTGAAGCTTTCTTT.

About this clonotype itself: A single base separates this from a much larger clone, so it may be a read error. The CDR3 sequence is CASRYPGLANTGELFF. As DNA, the CDR3 is TGTGCCAGCAGATACCCGGGACTAGCGAACACCGGGGAGCTGTTTTTT. The rearrangement links TRBV12-3 or TRBV12-4 to TRBJ2-2, with 8 positions matching TRBD2. V lost 6 bases and J lost 0; bases outside the gene matches: 6. The CDR3 is 16 amino acids.

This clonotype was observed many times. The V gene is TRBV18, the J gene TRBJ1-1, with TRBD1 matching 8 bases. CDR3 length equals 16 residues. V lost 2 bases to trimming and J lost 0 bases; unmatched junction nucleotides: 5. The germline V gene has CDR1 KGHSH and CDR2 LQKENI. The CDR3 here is CASSPDGQGLNTEAFF. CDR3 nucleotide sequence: TGTGCCAGCTCACCAGACGGACAGGGATTGAACACTGAAGCTTTCTTT.

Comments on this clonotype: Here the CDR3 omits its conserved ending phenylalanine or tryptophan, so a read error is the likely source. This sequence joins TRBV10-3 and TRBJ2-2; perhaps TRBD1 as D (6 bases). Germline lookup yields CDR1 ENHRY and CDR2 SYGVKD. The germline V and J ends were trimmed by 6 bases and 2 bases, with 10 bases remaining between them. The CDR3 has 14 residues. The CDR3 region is CAIRAGENTGELFS. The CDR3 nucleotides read TGTGCCATCAGGGCAGGGGAAAACACCGGGGAGCTGTTTTCT.

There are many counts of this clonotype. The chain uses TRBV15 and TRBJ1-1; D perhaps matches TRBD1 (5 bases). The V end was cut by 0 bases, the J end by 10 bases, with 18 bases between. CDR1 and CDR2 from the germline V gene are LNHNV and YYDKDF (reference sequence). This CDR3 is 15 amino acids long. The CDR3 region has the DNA TGTGCCACCAGCAGAGATCTAGTGCAGGGCCCGGGAGCTTTCTTT. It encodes CATSRDLVQGPGAFF. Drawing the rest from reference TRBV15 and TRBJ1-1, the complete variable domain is DAMVIQNPRYQVTQFGKPVTLSCSQTLNHNVMYWYQQKSSQAPKLLFHYYDKDFNNEADTPDNFQSRRPNTSFCFLDIRSPGLGDTAMYLCATSRDLVQGPGAFFGQGTRLTVV.

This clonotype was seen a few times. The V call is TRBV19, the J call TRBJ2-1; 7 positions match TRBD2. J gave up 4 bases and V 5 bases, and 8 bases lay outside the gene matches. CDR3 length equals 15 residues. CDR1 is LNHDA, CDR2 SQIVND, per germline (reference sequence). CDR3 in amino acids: CASSEREGGYNEQFF. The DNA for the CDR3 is TGTGCCAGTAGTGAGAGGGAGGGCGGGTACAATGAGCAGTTCTTC.

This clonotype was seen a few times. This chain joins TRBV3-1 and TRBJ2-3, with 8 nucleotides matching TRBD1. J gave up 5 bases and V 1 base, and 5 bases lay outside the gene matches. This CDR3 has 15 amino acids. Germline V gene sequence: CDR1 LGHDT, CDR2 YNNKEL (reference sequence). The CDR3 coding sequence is TGTGCCAGCAGCCAAGGACAGGGGTGGGTAGATACGCAGTATTTT. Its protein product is CASSQGQGWVDTQYF.